This TCR beta chain was documented in a study of T cells in localized non-small cell lung cancer. The CDR3 contains 12 residues. As concerns this clone: Its antigen remains unknown.

The method was immunoSEQ multiplex PCR; TCRdb's version includes in-frame clones alone and lacks a portion of them. The sample carries fewer than 2,500 clones, 15% to 20% recorded once. Regarding the study as a whole: Multi-region tumor sequencing was not done, so intratumor heterogeneity could not be excluded. The appearance of a median approximately 60 of the top 100 tumor clones was seen in adjacent lung. Longer overall survival was seen with higher T cell density measured in blood.

The chain joins TRBV1 to TRBJ2-7; the table's D call TRBD1 went unverified against the DNA. TRBV1 is termed a pseudogene. This receptor was identified in a man aged 35 to 70 with stage I squamous cell lung carcinoma. The sample consisted of lung tumor tissue, taken before any cancer treatment. CDR3 residues: CASSQQGEEQYF. In DNA, the CDR3 is TGCGCCAGCAGCCAACAGGGGGAAGAGCAGTACTTC.